This T cell receptor (beta chain) came from a study of blood T cell repertoires in COVID-19. Study as a whole: Sources were T cells, B-cell-depleted T cells, or PBMCs; the material itself was cDNA or gDNA.

Source study methods: Amplification with reference gene primers provided the estimates of nucleated cell counts. TCRdb's table, derived via immunoSEQ multiplex PCR, lists solely in-frame clones and lacks some. That table furnishes V, J and clone size, whereas the DNA furnished D and trimming. This sample carries a few hundred thousand clones, roughly 77% of them seen once, and the ten largest clones take more than 1%. Per the germline V gene, CDR1 is SNHLY and CDR2 is FYNNEI. This CDR3 is 15 amino acids long. Trimming took 3 bases from V and 4 from J, leaving 13 bases between them. V is TRBV2 and J is TRBJ2-1, with D possibly being TRBD2 (5 bases). The origin of this receptor is a human donor with acute or convalescent COVID-19. The donor label of this sample is uncertain. The sample taken for sequencing was peripheral blood. The DNA for the CDR3 is TGTGCCAGCAGTGACGACGGGGTGAGTTACAATGAGCAGTTCTTC. This sequence encodes CASSDDGVSYNEQFF.